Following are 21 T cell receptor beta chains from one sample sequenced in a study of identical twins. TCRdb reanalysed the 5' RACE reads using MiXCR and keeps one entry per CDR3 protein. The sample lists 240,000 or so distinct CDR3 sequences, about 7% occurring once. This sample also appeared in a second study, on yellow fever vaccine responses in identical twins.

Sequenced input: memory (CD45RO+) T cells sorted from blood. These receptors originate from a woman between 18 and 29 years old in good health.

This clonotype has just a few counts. In DNA, the CDR3 is TGTGCCAGCAGCTTTACAGGCAGTCTCTCACCCCTCCACTTT. Its protein is CASSFTGSLSPLHF. This chain joins TRBV11-2 and TRBJ1-6; TRBD1 might be the D (5 bases). The germline V and J ends were trimmed by 3 bases and 10 bases, with 13 bases remaining between them. Germline CDR1 SGHAT, CDR2 FQNNGV. The CDR3 loop spans 14 amino acids. The variable domain in full, with the rest retrieved from reference TRBV11-2 and TRBJ1-6, is EAGVAQSPRYKIIEKRQSVAFWCNPISGHATLYWYQQILGQGPKLLIQFQNNGVVDDSQLPKDRFSAERLKGVDSTLKIQPAKLEDSAVYLCASSFTGSLSPLHFGNGTRLTVT.

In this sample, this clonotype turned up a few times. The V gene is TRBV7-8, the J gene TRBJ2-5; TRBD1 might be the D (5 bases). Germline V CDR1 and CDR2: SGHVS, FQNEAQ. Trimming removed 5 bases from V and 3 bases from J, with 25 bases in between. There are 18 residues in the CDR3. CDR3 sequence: CASSIALGQVEKKETQYF. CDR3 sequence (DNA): TGTGCCAGCAGCATCGCCCTGGGGCAGGTGGAAAAAAAAGAGACCCAGTACTTC.

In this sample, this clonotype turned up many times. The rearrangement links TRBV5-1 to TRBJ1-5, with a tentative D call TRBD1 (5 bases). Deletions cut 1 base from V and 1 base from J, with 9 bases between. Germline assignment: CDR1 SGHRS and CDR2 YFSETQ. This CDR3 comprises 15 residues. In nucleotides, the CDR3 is TGCGCCAGCAGCTTGACAGGAGCAAGCAATCAGCCCCAGCATTTT. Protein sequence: CASSLTGASNQPQHF. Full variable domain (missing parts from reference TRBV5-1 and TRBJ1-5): KAGVTQTPRYLIKTRGQQVTLSCSPISGHRSVSWYQQTPGQGLQFLFEYFSETQRNKGNFPGRFSGRQFSNSRSEMNVSTLELGDSALYLCASSLTGASNQPQHFGDGTRLSIL.

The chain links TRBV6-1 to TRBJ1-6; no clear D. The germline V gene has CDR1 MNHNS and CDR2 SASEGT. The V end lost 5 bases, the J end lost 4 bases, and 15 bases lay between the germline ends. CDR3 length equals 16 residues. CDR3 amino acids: CASSRRRAPYNSPLHF. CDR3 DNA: TGTGCCAGCAGTCGCCGCCGGGCCCCATATAATTCACCCCTCCACTTT.

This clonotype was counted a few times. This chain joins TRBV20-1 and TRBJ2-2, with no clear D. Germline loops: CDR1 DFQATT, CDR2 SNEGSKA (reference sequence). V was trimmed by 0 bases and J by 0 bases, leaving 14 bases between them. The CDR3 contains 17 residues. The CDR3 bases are TGCAGTGCTAGAGATCGAAGGACGCTCGCGAACACCGGGGAGCTGTTTTTT. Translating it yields CSARDRRTLANTGELFF.

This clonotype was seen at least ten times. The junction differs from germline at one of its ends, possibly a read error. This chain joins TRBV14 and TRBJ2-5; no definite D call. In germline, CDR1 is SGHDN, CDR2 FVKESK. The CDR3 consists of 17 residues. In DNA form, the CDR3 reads TGTGCCAGCAGCCAAGTATCAGCGAGAAACCACCAAGCGACCCAGTACTTC. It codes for CASSQVSARNHQATQYF.

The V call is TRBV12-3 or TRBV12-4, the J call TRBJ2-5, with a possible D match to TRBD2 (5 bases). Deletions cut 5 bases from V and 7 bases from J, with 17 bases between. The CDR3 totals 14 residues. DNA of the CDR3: TGTGCCAGCAGTCGGAGGCTAGCAGGAGGGACCCAGTACTTC. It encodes CASSRRLAGGTQYF.

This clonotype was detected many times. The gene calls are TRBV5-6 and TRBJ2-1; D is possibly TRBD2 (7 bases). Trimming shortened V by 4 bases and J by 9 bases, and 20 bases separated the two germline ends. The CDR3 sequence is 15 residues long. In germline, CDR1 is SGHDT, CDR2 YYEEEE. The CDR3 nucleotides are TGTGCCAGCAGCCGGGGCCCTCGGGGGGCCGGTGAGCAGTTCTTC. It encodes CASSRGPRGAGEQFF.

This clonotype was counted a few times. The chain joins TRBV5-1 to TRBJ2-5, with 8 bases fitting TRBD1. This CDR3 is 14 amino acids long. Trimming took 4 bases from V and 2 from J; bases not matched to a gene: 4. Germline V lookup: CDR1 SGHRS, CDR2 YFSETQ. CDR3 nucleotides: TGCGCCAGCAGCCCCGGGGACAGGCAAGAGACCCAGTACTTC. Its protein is CASSPGDRQETQYF. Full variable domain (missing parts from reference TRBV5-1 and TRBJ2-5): KAGVTQTPRYLIKTRGQQVTLSCSPISGHRSVSWYQQTPGQGLQFLFEYFSETQRNKGNFPGRFSGRQFSNSRSEMNVSTLELGDSALYLCASSPGDRQETQYFGPGTRLLVL.

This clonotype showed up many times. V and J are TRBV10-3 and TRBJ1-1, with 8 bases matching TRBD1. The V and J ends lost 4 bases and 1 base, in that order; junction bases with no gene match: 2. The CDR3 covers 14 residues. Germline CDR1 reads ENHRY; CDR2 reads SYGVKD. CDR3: CAISGQGRNTEAFF. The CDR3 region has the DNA TGTGCCATCAGTGGACAGGGGAGGAACACTGAAGCTTTCTTT.

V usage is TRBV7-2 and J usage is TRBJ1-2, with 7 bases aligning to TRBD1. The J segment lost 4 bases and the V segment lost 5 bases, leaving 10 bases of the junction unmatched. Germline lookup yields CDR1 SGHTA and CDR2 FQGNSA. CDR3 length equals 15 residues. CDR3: CASSPLAGGAYGYTF. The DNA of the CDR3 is TGTGCCAGCAGCCCTCTGGCAGGGGGGGCCTATGGCTACACCTTC.

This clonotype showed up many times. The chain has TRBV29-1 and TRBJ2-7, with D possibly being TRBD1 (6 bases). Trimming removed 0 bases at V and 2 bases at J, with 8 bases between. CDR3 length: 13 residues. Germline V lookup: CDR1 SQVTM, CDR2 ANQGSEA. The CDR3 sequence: CSVEDDRTYEQYV. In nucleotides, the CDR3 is TGCAGCGTTGAAGACGACAGGACCTACGAGCAGTACGTC.

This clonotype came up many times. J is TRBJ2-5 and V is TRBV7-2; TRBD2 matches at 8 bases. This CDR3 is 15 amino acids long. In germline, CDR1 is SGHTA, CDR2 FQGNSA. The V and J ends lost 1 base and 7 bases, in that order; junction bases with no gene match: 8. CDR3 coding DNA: TGTGCCAGCAGCTTAGGAAGTGCGGGGGGCATGACCCAGTACTTC. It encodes CASSLGSAGGMTQYF.

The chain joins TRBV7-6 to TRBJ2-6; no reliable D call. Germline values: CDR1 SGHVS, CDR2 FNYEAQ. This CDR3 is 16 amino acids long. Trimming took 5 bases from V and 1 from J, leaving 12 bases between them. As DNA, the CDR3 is TGTGCCAGCAGCGCTATAGGAAATTCTGGGGCCAACGTCCTGACTTTC. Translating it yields CASSAIGNSGANVLTF. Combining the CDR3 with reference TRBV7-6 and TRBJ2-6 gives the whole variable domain GAGVSQSPRYKVTKRGQDVALRCDPISGHVSLYWYRQALGQGPEFLTYFNYEAQQDKSGLPNDRFSAERPEGSISTLTIQRTEQRDSAMYRCASSAIGNSGANVLTFGAGSRLTVL.

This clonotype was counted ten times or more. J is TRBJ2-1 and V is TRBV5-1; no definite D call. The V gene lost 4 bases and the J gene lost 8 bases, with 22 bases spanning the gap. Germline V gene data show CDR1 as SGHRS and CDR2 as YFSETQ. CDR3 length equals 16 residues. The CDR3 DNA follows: TGCGCCAGCAGCGGCGAAAATGGTCCGCCGGTGGATGAGCAGTTCTTC. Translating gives CASSGENGPPVDEQFF.

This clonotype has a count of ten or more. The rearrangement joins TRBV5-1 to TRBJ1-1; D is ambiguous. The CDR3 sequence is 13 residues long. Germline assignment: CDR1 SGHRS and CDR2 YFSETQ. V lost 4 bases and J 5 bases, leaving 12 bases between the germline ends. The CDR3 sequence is CASSLDGWTEAFF. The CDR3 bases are TGCGCCAGCAGCCTAGACGGGTGGACTGAAGCTTTCTTT.

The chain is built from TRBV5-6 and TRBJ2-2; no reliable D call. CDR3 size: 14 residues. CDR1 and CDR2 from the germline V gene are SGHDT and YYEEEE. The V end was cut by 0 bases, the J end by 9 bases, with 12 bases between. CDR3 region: CASSLEASHRELFF. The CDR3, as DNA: TGTGCCAGCAGCTTGGAGGCCAGCCACCGGGAGCTGTTTTTT.

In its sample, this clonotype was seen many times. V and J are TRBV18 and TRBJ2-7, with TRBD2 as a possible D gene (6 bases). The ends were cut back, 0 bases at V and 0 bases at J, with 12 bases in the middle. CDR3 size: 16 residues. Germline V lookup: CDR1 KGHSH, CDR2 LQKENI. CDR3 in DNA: TGTGCCAGCTCACCACCGAATAGCGGTAGCTCCTACGAGCAGTACTTC. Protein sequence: CASSPPNSGSSYEQYF. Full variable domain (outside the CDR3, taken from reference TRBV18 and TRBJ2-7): NAGVMQNPRHLVRRRGQEARLRCSPMKGHSHVYWYRQLPEEGLKFMVYLQKENIIDESGMPKERFSAEFPKEGPSILRIQQVVRGDSAAYFCASSPPNSGSSYEQYFGPGTRLTVT.

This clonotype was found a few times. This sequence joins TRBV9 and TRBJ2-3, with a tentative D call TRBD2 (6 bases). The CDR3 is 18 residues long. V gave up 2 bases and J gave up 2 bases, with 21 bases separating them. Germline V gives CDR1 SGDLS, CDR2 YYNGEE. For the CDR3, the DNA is TGTGCCAGCAGCGTGTACCCTTCGTTAGCGGCCCTCACAGATACGCAGTATTTT. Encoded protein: CASSVYPSLAALTDTQYF.

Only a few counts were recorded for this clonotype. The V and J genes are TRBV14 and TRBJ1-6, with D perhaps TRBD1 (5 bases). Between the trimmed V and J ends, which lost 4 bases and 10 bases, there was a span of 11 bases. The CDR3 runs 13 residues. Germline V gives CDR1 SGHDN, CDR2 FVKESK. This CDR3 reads CASSLSGRSPLHF. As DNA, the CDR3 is TGTGCCAGCAGCCTTTCAGGGAGGTCACCCCTCCACTTT.

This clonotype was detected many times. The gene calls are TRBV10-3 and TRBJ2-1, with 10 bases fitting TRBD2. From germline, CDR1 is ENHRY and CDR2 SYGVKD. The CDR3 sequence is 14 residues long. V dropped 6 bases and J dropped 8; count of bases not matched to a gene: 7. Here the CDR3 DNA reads TGTGCCATCAGGGAGCGGGGGGGCGTCGATGAGCAGTTCTTC. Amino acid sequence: CAIRERGGVDEQFF.